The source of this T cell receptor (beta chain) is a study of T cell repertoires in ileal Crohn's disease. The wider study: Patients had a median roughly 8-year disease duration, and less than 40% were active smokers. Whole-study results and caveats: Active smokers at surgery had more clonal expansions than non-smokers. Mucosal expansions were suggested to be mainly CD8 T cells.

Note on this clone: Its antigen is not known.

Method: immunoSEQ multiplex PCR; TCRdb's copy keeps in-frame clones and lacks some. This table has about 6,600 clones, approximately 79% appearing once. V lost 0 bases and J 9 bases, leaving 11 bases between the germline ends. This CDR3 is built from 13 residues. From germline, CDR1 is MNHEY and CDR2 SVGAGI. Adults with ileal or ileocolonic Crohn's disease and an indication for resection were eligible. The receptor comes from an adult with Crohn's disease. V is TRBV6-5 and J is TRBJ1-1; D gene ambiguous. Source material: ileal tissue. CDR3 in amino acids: CASSYSSGTQAFF. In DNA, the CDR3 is TGTGCCAGCAGTTACTCCTCGGGAACCCAAGCTTTCTTT.